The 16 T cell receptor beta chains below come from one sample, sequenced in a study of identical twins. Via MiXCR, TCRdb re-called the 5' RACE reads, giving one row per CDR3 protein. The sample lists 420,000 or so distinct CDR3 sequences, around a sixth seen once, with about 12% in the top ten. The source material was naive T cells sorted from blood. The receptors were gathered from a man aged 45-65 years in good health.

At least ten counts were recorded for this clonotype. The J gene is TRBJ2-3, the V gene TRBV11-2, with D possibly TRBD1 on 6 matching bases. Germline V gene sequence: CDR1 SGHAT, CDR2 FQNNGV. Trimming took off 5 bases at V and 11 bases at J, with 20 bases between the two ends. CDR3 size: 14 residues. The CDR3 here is CASSRTQGRFGQYF. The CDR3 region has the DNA TGTGCCAGCAGCCGGACCCAGGGGAGATTCGGGCAGTATTTT.

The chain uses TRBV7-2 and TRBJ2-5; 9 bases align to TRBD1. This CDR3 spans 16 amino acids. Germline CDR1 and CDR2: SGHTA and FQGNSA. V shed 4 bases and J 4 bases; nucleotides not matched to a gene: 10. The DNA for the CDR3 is TGTGCCAGCAGCTCCGGGACAGGGAACACCGGAGAGACCCAGTACTTC. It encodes CASSSGTGNTGETQYF.

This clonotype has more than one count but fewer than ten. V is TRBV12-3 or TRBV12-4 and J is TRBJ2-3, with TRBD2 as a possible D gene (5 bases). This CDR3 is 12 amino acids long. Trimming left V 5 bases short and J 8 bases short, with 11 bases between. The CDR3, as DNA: TGTGCCAGCAGTCCCTGGGGAGTTACGCAGTATTTT. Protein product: CASSPWGVTQYF.

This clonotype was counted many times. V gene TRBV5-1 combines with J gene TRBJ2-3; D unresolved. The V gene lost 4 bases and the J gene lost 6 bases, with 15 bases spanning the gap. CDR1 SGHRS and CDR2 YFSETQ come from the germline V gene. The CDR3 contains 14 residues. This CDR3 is CASSRDKAEDTQYF. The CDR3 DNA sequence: TGCGCCAGCAGCCGCGACAAGGCAGAGGATACGCAGTATTTT. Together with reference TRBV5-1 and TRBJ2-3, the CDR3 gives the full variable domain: KAGVTQTPRYLIKTRGQQVTLSCSPISGHRSVSWYQQTPGQGLQFLFEYFSETQRNKGNFPGRFSGRQFSNSRSEMNVSTLELGDSALYLCASSRDKAEDTQYFGPGTRLTVL.

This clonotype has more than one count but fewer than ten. Here the CDR3 reads CASSESTGLGRGYTF. The DNA for the CDR3 is TGTGCCAGCAGTGAATCGACAGGCCTCGGAAGAGGCTACACCTTC. The chain combines TRBV6-1 with TRBJ1-2; a weak D match, TRBD1 (6 bases). Germline V gene sequence: CDR1 MNHNS, CDR2 SASEGT. V was shortened by 2 bases and J by 8 bases, with 18 bases between the two germline ends. This CDR3 contains 15 residues.

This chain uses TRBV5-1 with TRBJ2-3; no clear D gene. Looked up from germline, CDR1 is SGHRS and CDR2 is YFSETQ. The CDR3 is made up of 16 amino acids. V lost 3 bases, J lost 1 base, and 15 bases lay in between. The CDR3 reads CASSSTKGPGTDTQYF. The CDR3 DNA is TGCGCCAGCAGCTCAACAAAGGGTCCTGGCACAGATACGCAGTATTTT.

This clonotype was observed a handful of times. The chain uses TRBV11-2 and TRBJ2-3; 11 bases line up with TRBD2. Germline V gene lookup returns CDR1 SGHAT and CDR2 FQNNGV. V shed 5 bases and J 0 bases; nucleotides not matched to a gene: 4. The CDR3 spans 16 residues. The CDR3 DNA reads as TGTGCCAGCAGCCTAGCGGGGGGTTTTAGCACAGATACGCAGTATTTT. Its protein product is CASSLAGGFSTDTQYF.

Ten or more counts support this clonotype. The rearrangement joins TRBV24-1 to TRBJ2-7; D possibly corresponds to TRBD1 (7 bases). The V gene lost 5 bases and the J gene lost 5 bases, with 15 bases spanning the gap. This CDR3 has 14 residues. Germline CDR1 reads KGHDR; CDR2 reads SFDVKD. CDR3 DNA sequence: TGTGCCACCAGTGTTGCAGGGGGAGGAAACGAGCAGTACTTC. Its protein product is CATSVAGGGNEQYF.

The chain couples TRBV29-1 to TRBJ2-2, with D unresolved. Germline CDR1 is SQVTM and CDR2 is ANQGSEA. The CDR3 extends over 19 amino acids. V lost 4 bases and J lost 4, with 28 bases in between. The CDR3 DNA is TGCAGCGTTGGCCCTAAACGGTTCTGGGATGGGGATGGCACCGGGGAGCTGTTTTTT. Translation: CSVGPKRFWDGDGTGELFF.

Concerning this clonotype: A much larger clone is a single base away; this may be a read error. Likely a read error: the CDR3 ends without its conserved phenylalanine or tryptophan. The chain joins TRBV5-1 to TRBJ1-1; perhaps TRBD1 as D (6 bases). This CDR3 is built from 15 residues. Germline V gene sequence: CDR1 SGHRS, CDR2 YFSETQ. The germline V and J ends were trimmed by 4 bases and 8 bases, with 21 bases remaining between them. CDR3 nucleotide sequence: TGCGCCAGCAGCGCTCTGGGACATCAGGGAGGAGAAGCTTTCTCT. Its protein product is CASSALGHQGGEAFS.

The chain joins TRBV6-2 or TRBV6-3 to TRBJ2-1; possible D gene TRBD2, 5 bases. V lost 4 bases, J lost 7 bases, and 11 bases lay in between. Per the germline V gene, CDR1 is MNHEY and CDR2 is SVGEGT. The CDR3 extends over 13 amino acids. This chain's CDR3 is CASSLRWENEQFF. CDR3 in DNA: TGTGCCAGCAGTTTAAGGTGGGAGAATGAGCAGTTCTTC.

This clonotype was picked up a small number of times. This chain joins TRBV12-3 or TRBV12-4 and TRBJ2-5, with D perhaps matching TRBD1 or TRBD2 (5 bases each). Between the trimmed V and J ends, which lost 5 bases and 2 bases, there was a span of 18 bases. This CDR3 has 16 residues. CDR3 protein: CASSDRDPGLQETQYF. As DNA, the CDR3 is TGTGCCAGCAGTGACCGGGACCCGGGGCTTCAAGAGACCCAGTACTTC.

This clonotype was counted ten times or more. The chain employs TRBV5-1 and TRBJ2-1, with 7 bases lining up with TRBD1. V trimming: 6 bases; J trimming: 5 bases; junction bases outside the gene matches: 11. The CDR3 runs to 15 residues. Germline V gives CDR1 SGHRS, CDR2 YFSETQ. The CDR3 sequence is CASINRGRLNNEQFF. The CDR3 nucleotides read TGCGCCAGCATTAACAGGGGTCGGCTCAACAATGAGCAGTTCTTC.

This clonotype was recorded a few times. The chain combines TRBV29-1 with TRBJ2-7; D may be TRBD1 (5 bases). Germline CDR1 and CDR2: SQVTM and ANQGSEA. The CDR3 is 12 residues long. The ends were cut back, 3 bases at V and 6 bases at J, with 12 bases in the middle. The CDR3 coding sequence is TGCAGCGTTGATCAGGGCGGTGGCGAGCAGTACTTC. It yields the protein CSVDQGGGEQYF.

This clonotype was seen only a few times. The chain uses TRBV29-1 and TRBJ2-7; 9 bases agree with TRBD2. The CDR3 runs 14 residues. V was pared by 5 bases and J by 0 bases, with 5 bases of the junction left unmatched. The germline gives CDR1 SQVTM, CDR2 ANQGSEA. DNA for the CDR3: TGCAGCGTTAAGGCGGGAGGGCTCTCCTACGAGCAGTACTTC. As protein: CSVKAGGLSYEQYF.

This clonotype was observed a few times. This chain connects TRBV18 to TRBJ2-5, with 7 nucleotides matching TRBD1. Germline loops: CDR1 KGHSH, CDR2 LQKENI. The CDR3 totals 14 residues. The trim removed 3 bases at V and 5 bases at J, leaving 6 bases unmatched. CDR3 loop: CASSPRDRDETQYF. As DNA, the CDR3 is TGTGCCAGCTCACCTCGGGACAGAGATGAGACCCAGTACTTC.